A single sample gave rise to the 29 T cell receptor beta chains below, sequenced in a study of technical replicates of blood from several donors. This table comes from immunoSEQ multiplex PCR, and its TCRdb copy is limited to in-frame clones, with some not included. The table lists roughly 80,000 clones, over 75% of them singletons. Sequencing input: T cells isolated from PBMCs. The source of these receptors is a human donor in good health.

V is TRBV7-2 and J is TRBJ2-1; 8 bases agree with TRBD2. V gave up 1 base and J gave up 7 bases; unmatched junction bases: 12. In germline, CDR1 is SGHTA, CDR2 FQGNSA. This CDR3 comprises 17 residues. The CDR3 region has the DNA TGTGCCAGCAGCTTAGATTTAGCGGGACTGCGGCGGAATGAGCAGTTCTTC. Protein sequence: CASSLDLAGLRRNEQFF.

The J gene is TRBJ2-1, the V gene TRBV7-9; tentatively, D is TRBD1 (6 bases). Germline assignment: CDR1 SEHNR and CDR2 FQNEAQ (reference sequence). The V end lost 5 bases, the J end lost 6 bases, and 17 bases lay between the germline ends. This CDR3 has 15 amino acids. The CDR3 DNA reads as TGTGCCAGCAGCCAGGTACAGGGATTATTCAATGAGCAGTTCTTC. Its translation is CASSQVQGLFNEQFF.

The rearrangement joins TRBV20-1 to TRBJ1-2; 9 bases agree with TRBD1. Germline assignment: CDR1 DFQATT and CDR2 SNEGSKA (reference sequence). The trim removed 6 bases at V and 6 bases at J, leaving 2 bases unmatched. The CDR3 has 11 residues. The DNA of the CDR3 is TGCAGTGCGCGGACAGGGGATGGCTACACCTTC. Residues: CSARTGDGYTF.

This chain connects TRBV2 to TRBJ2-5; 12 nucleotides agree with TRBD2. Germline CDR1 reads SNHLY; CDR2 reads FYNNEI. The CDR3 has 15 amino acids. The V gene end was trimmed by 5 bases and the J gene end by 4 bases; junction bases not matched to a gene: 5. In DNA form, the CDR3 reads TGTGCCAGCAGTCAGGCGACTAGCGGGAGAGAGACCCAGTACTTC. Amino acid sequence: CASSQATSGRETQYF.

This rearrangement joins TRBV6-1 to TRBJ2-3; 10 nucleotides line up with TRBD1. CDR1 is MNHNS, CDR2 SASEGT, per germline. This CDR3 contains 14 residues. V trimming: 4 bases; J trimming: 5 bases; junction bases outside the gene matches: 3. The CDR3 DNA sequence: TGTGCCAGCAGTGGACAGGGGGCCAAAGATACGCAGTATTTT. Translated, it gives CASSGQGAKDTQYF.

This clone was seen a few times. The V gene is TRBV6-6, the J gene TRBJ2-1; D is ambiguous. V was pared by 2 bases and J by 8 bases, with 4 bases between. Per germline, CDR1 MNHNY and CDR2 SVGAGI (reference sequence). The CDR3 has 11 residues. The CDR3 nucleotides read TGTGCCAGCAGTTACAGCCATGAGCAGTTCTTC. Its protein product is CASSYSHEQFF.

The J gene is TRBJ2-1, the V gene TRBV28; 10 positions match TRBD2. V lost 7 bases and J lost 7; bases outside the gene matches: 4. Germline loops: CDR1 MDHEN, CDR2 SYDVKM. The CDR3 is 13 amino acids. CDR3 in DNA: TGTGCCAGCACGCTAGCGGGAGATAATGAGCAGTTCTTC. Translated: CASTLAGDNEQFF.

The chain recombines TRBV7-8 with TRBJ1-1; D gene unclear. Germline V CDR1 and CDR2: SGHVS, FQNEAQ. CDR3 size: 16 residues. V was trimmed by 2 bases and J by 0 bases, leaving 13 bases between them. In DNA form, the CDR3 reads TGTGCCAGCAGCTTAAACCGGGGTCGCTTGAACACTGAAGCTTTCTTT. Translated: CASSLNRGRLNTEAFF. The full variable domain, in which reference TRBV7-8 and TRBJ1-1 provide the parts outside the CDR3, is GAGVSQSPRYKVAKRGQDVALRCDPISGHVSLFWYQQALGQGPEFLTYFQNEAQLDKSGLPSDRFFAERPEGSVSTLKIQRTQQEDSAVYLCASSLNRGRLNTEAFFGQGTRLTVV.

The table lists this clone with a count of one. The rearrangement uses TRBV29-1 and TRBJ2-5, with 9 bases matching TRBD2. The length of the CDR3 is 13 residues. Trimming at V came to 1 base and at J to 8 bases, leaving 5 bases not matched to a gene. Germline V gives CDR1 SQVTM, CDR2 ANQGSEA. DNA for the CDR3: TGCAGCGTTGAAGTAGCGGGAGCGTATACCCAGTACTTC. Its translation is CSVEVAGAYTQYF.

A few counts support this clone. The CDR3 DNA sequence: TGTGCCAGCAGTGACAGGTGGCTAGATGAGCAGTTCTTC. This codes for CASSDRWLDEQFF. This chain joins TRBV6-4 and TRBJ2-1; D gene ambiguous. Germline assignment: CDR1 MRHNA and CDR2 SNTAGT. V was cut by 2 bases and J by 8 bases, with 10 bases left in between. The length of the CDR3 is 13 residues.

This clone came up a few times. This rearrangement joins TRBV28 to TRBJ1-1, with D unresolved. In germline, CDR1 is MDHEN, CDR2 SYDVKM. The CDR3 extends over 14 amino acids. The V end was cut by 6 bases, the J end by 0 bases, with 11 bases between. This CDR3 reads CASRSEIMNTEAFF. For the CDR3, the DNA is TGTGCCAGCAGGTCGGAGATTATGAACACTGAAGCTTTCTTT.

The genes are TRBV5-6 and TRBJ1-3, with D perhaps matching TRBD1 (5 bases). V dropped 4 bases and J dropped 4 bases, with 12 bases sitting between them. The CDR3 has 14 residues. CDR1 and CDR2 from the germline V gene are SGHDT and YYEEEE. The CDR3 DNA reads as TGTGCCAGCAGCCCGGGGGTGCGAGGAAACACCATATATTTT. Protein product: CASSPGVRGNTIYF.

The chain is built from TRBV5-1 and TRBJ2-7; 10 bases match TRBD1. Germline V lookup: CDR1 SGHRS, CDR2 YFSETQ. J gave up 5 bases and V 4 bases, and 3 bases lay outside the gene matches. The CDR3 covers 13 residues. CDR3 sequence: CASSHGTGDEQYF. CDR3 nucleotides: TGCGCCAGCAGCCACGGGACAGGGGACGAGCAGTACTTC.

This sequence joins TRBV29-1 and TRBJ1-1; possible D gene TRBD1, 6 bases. CDR1 SQVTM and CDR2 ANQGSEA come from the germline V gene. V was clipped by 0 bases and J by 1 base, with 9 bases between them. This CDR3 is built from 14 residues. CDR3 region: CSVEEQGPNTEAFF. CDR3 in DNA: TGCAGCGTTGAAGAACAGGGCCCGAACACTGAAGCTTTCTTT.

The chain joins TRBV2 to TRBJ1-1; possible D gene TRBD1, 5 bases. Germline values: CDR1 SNHLY, CDR2 FYNNEI. V was trimmed by 6 bases and J by 2 bases, leaving 13 bases between them. CDR3 size: 14 residues. The CDR3 here is CASSGGGSNTEAFF. In nucleotides, the CDR3 is TGTGCCAGCAGCGGGGGAGGTTCAAACACTGAAGCTTTCTTT.

The CDR3 here is CASSLGQGARPYEQYF. CDR3 DNA: TGCGCCAGCAGCTTGGGGCAGGGGGCGCGTCCCTACGAGCAGTACTTC. The chain links TRBV5-1 to TRBJ2-7, with 8 positions matching TRBD1. Germline V gene sequence: CDR1 SGHRS, CDR2 YFSETQ. The CDR3 contains 16 residues. V dropped 0 bases and J dropped 2; count of bases not matched to a gene: 7.

The gene calls are TRBV28 and TRBJ1-1; D gene ambiguous. The CDR3 contains 13 residues. Germline-derived CDR1 and CDR2 are MDHEN and SYDVKM. Trimming pared 11 bases from V and 4 bases from J, leaving 17 bases between. CDR3 DNA: TGTGCCTCCCTGCCCCTAGGAGGCACTGAAGCTTTCTTT. The encoded protein is CASLPLGGTEAFF. Complete variable domain (other parts from reference TRBV28 and TRBJ1-1): DVKVTQSSRYLVKRTGEKVFLECVQDMDHENMFWYRQDPGLGLRLIYFSYDVKMKEKGDIPEGYSVSREKKERFSLILESASTNQTSMYLCASLPLGGTEAFFGQGTRLTVV.

The J gene is TRBJ1-5, the V gene TRBV9, with D possibly being TRBD1 (5 bases). CDR3 size: 12 residues. CDR1 is SGDLS and CDR2 is YYNGEE in the germline V gene. V lost 3 bases to trimming and J lost 11 bases, with 12 bases between them. The CDR3 sequence: CASSGGKGAQHF. The DNA of the CDR3 is TGTGCCAGCAGCGGGGGTAAAGGGGCCCAGCATTTT.

This sequence joins TRBV5-4 and TRBJ1-1, with D perhaps matching TRBD1 (6 bases). This CDR3 spans 15 amino acids. The ends were cut back, 0 bases at V and 1 base at J, with 10 bases in the middle. Germline-derived CDR1 and CDR2 are SGHNT and YYREEE (reference sequence). CDR3 bases: TGTGCCAGCAGCTTGGGCGGCAGGGGGAACACTGAAGCTTTCTTT. Its protein product is CASSLGGRGNTEAFF. The whole variable domain, remainder taken from reference TRBV5-4 and TRBJ1-1, is ETGVTQSPTHLIKTRGQQVTLRCSSQSGHNTVSWYQQALGQGPQFIFQYYREEENGRGNFPPRFSGLQFPNYSSELNVNALELDDSALYLCASSLGGRGNTEAFFGQGTRLTVV.

V usage is TRBV9 and J usage is TRBJ2-3; 7 bases agree with TRBD2. This CDR3 has 15 residues. The V segment lost 3 bases and the J segment 3 bases; nucleotides outside the gene matches: 7. The germline V gene has CDR1 SGDLS and CDR2 YYNGEE. The CDR3 is CASSAVWTSTDTQYF. CDR3 in DNA: TGTGCCAGCAGCGCGGTTTGGACTAGTACAGATACGCAGTATTTT.

The chain recombines TRBV4-1 with TRBJ2-1; TRBD1 matches at 9 bases. The CDR3 runs 15 residues. The germline gives CDR1 MGHRA, CDR2 YSYEKL. J lost 4 bases, V lost 4 bases, and 5 bases had no gene match. CDR3 sequence (DNA): TGCGCCAGCAGCCGGGGACAGGGCGGATACAATGAGCAGTTCTTC. Amino acids: CASSRGQGGYNEQFF.

The V and J genes are TRBV7-2 and TRBJ2-1, with TRBD1 matching over 7 bases. This CDR3 is built from 14 residues. Germline-derived CDR1 and CDR2 are SGHTA and FQGNSA. Unmatched junction bases numbered 8, after V lost 5 bases and J lost 7 bases. Here the CDR3 reads CASSGANRGNEQFF. The CDR3 region has the DNA TGTGCCAGCAGCGGAGCTAACAGGGGAAATGAGCAGTTCTTC.

This clone has only a few counts. The chain joins TRBV5-1 to TRBJ1-1; 8 nucleotides match TRBD1. The CDR3 is made up of 14 amino acids. CDR1 and CDR2 from the germline V gene are SGHRS and YFSETQ. J was trimmed by 8 bases and V by 0 bases; bases with no gene match: 6. The CDR3 here is CASSLEGQAMEAFF. The DNA of the CDR3 is TGCGCCAGCAGCTTGGAGGGACAGGCTATGGAAGCTTTCTTT.

The sample holds a few counts of this clone. The chain joins TRBV15 to TRBJ1-1, with 7 bases lining up with TRBD1. Losses at the gene ends were 7 bases for V and 7 bases for J; bases not matched to a gene: 9. Germline lookup yields CDR1 LNHNV and CDR2 YYDKDF (reference sequence). This CDR3 is built from 13 residues. DNA for the CDR3: TGTGCCACCAATGTAGACAGGGAAGATGAAGCTTTCTTT. Translating it yields CATNVDREDEAFF.

The V call is TRBV4-1, the J call TRBJ1-4; the D is unclear. The germline V gene has CDR1 MGHRA and CDR2 YSYEKL. The CDR3 has 15 residues. V shed 0 bases and J shed 4 bases, with 9 bases lying between them. The CDR3 nucleotides are TGCGCCAGCAGCCAAGATTCTCACATTAATGAAAAACTGTTTTTT. As protein: CASSQDSHINEKLFF.

The rearrangement uses TRBV5-1 and TRBJ1-2, with 10 bases lining up with TRBD1. V was pared by 4 bases and J by 4 bases, with 7 bases of the junction left unmatched. Germline assignment: CDR1 SGHRS and CDR2 YFSETQ. CDR3 length: 15 amino acids. Here the CDR3 DNA reads TGCGCCAGCAGCAATCCGGGACAGGGGCGCTATGGCTACACCTTC. Translation: CASSNPGQGRYGYTF.

The count of this clone is one. V and J are TRBV15 and TRBJ2-6; 7 bases are shared with TRBD1. The CDR3 totals 17 residues. Germline V gene lookup returns CDR1 LNHNV and CDR2 YYDKDF (reference sequence). Germline trimming cut 2 bases from V and 3 bases from J; bases unmatched to any gene: 7. CDR3 coding DNA: TGTGCCACCAGCAGAACGAACAGGGGAAGTGGGGCCAACGTCCTGACTTTC. Translating gives CATSRTNRGSGANVLTF. The whole variable domain, remainder taken from reference TRBV15 and TRBJ2-6, is DAMVIQNPRYQVTQFGKPVTLSCSQTLNHNVMYWYQQKSSQAPKLLFHYYDKDFNNEADTPDNFQSRRPNTSFCFLDIRSPGLGDTAMYLCATSRTNRGSGANVLTFGAGSRLTVL.

This chain connects TRBV4-2 to TRBJ2-7; weak D call: TRBD1 (6 bases). CDR3 length equals 15 residues. The V gene lost 0 bases and the J gene lost 0 bases, with 9 bases spanning the gap. The V gene's germline CDR1 is LGHNA and CDR2 YNFKEQ. The CDR3, as DNA: TGTGCCAGCAGCCAAGATGGGACATTCTCCTACGAGCAGTACTTC. This sequence encodes CASSQDGTFSYEQYF.

This chain links TRBV9 with TRBJ2-3; the D gene is possibly TRBD2 (5 bases). CDR1 and CDR2 from the germline V gene are SGDLS and YYNGEE. The CDR3 consists of 17 residues. The V gene lost 0 bases and the J gene lost 2 bases, with 16 bases spanning the gap. The CDR3 nucleotides are TGTGCCAGCAGCGTAGATTTCACTAGGAGGTCCACAGATACGCAGTATTTT. Translating gives CASSVDFTRRSTDTQYF.